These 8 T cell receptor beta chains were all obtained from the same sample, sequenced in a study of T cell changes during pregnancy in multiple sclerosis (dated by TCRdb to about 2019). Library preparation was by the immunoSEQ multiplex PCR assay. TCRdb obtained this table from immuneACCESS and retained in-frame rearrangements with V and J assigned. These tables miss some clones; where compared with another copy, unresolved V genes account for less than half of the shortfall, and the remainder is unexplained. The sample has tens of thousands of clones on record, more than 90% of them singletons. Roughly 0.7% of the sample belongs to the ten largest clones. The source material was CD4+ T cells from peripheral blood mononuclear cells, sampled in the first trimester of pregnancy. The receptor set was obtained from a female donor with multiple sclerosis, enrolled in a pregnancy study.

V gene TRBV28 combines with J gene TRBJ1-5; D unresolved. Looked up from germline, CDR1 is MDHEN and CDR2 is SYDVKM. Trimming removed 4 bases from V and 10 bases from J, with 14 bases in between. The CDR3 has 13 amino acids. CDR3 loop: CASSSTGFGPQHF. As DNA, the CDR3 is TGTGCCAGCAGTTCGACCGGGTTTGGACCCCAGCATTTT.

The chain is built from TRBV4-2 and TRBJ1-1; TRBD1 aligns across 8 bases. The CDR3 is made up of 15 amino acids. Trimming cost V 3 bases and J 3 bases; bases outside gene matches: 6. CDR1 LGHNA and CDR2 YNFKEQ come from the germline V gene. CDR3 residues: CASSHGGQGDTEAFF. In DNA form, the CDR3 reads TGTGCCAGCAGCCATGGAGGACAGGGAGACACTGAAGCTTTCTTT.

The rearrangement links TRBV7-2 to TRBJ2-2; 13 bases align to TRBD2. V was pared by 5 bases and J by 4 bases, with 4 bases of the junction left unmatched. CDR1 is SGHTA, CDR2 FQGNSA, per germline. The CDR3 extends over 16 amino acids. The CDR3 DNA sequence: TGTGCCAGCAGCGCCGGACTAGCGGGAGTCACCGGGGAGCTGTTTTTT. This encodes CASSAGLAGVTGELFF. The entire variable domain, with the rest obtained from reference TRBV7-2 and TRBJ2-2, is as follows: GAGVSQSPSNKVTEKGKDVELRCDPISGHTALYWYRQSLGQGLEFLIYFQGNSAPDKSGLPSDRFSAERTGGSVSTLTIQRTQQEDSAVYLCASSAGLAGVTGELFFGEGSRLTVL.

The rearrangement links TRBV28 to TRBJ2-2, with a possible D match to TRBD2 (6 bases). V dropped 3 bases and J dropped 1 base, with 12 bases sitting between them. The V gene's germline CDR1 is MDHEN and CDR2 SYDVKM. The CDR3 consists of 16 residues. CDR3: CASSLRAGMNTGELFF. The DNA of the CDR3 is TGTGCCAGCAGTTTGAGGGCGGGGATGAACACCGGGGAGCTGTTTTTT. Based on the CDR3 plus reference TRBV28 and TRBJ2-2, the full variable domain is DVKVTQSSRYLVKRTGEKVFLECVQDMDHENMFWYRQDPGLGLRLIYFSYDVKMKEKGDIPEGYSVSREKKERFSLILESASTNQTSMYLCASSLRAGMNTGELFFGEGSRLTVL.

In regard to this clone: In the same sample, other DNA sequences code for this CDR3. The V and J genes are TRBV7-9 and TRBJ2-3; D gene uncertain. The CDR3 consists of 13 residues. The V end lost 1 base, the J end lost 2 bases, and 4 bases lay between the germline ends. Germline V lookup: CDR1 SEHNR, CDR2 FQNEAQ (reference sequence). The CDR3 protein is CASSLGATDTQYF. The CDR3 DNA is TGTGCCAGCAGCTTAGGGGCCACAGATACGCAGTATTTT.

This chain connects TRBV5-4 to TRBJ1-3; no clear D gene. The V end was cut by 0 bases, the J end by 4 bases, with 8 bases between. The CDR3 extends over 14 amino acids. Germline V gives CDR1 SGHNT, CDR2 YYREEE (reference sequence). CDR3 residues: CASSLGGSGNTIYF. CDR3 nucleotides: TGTGCCAGCAGCTTGGGAGGGAGCGGAAACACCATATATTTT. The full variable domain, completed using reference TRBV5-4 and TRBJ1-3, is ETGVTQSPTHLIKTRGQQVTLRCSSQSGHNTVSWYQQALGQGPQFIFQYYREEENGRGNFPPRFSGLQFPNYSSELNVNALELDDSALYLCASSLGGSGNTIYFGEGSWLTVV.

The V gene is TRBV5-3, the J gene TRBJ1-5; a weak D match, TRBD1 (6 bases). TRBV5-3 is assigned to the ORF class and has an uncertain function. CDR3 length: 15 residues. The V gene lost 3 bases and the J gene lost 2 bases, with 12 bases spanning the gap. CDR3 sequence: CARSSRGWGNQPQHF. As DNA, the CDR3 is TGTGCCAGAAGCTCCAGGGGTTGGGGCAATCAGCCCCAGCATTTT.

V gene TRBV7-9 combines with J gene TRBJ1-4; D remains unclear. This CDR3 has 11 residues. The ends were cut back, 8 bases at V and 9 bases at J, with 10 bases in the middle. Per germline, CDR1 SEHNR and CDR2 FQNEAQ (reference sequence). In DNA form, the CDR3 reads TGTGCCAGCGGCCTGTCGCAAAAACTGTTTTTT. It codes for CASGLSQKLFF.